One and the same sample provided the 7 T cell receptor beta chains below, sequenced in a study of T cell responses to AZD1222 COVID-19 vaccine. Data came from immunoSEQ multiplex PCR; TCRdb stores just in-frame clones and leaves some out. Of about 150,000 clones in the sample, roughly nine tenths were seen once. The material sequenced was peripheral blood, taken 28 days after the second AZD1222 dose. Every receptor here comes from an adult who received the AZD1222 COVID-19 vaccine.

The sample holds a few counts of this clone. This chain links TRBV19 with TRBJ1-6, with D perhaps matching TRBD1 (5 bases). Trimming left V 2 bases short and J 4 bases short, with 18 bases between. This CDR3 contains 18 residues. Germline loops: CDR1 LNHDA, CDR2 SQIVND (reference sequence). The DNA of the CDR3 is TGTGCCAGTAGTATAAGTTCGGGGCCGGGATCTTATAATTCACCCCTCCACTTT. Protein sequence: CASSISSGPGSYNSPLHF.

This rearrangement joins TRBV5-1 to TRBJ2-1; D possibly corresponds to TRBD2 (7 bases). The germline V gene has CDR1 SGHRS and CDR2 YFSETQ. This CDR3 has 14 residues. V was trimmed by 4 bases and J by 8 bases, leaving 16 bases between them. CDR3 in DNA: TGCGCCAGCAGCCCAAGGGGGGGGGCTTATGAGCAGTTCTTC. Translating gives CASSPRGGAYEQFF.

J is TRBJ1-2 and V is TRBV4-2, with 9 bases lining up with TRBD1. After removal of 5 bases from V and 2 bases from J, the junction contained 6 bases not matched to a gene. The germline gives CDR1 LGHNA, CDR2 YNFKEQ. This CDR3 is 15 amino acids long. The CDR3 DNA reads TGTGCCAGCAGCTCCGGGGACAGGGCCAACTATGGCTACACCTTC. Protein sequence: CASSSGDRANYGYTF.

The chain carries TRBV4-3 and TRBJ1-5, with D possibly TRBD1 on 5 matching bases. CDR1 LGHNA and CDR2 YSLEER come from the germline V gene. This CDR3 has 17 amino acids. The V gene lost 0 bases and the J gene lost 3 bases, with 15 bases spanning the gap. The CDR3, as DNA: TGCGCCAGCAGCCAAGATCCCGCGCGACAGTCCAATCAGCCCCAGCATTTT. Its translation: CASSQDPARQSNQPQHF.

As for this clone: At one end the junction does not follow the germline gene, possibly because of a read error. V usage is TRBV7-8 and J usage is TRBJ2-1, with D perhaps matching TRBD1 (6 bases). The CDR3 loop spans 15 amino acids. The V gene's germline CDR1 is SGHVS and CDR2 FQNEAQ. CDR3 coding DNA: TGTGCCAGCAGCATAGCACAGGGTCGGTACAATGAGCAGTTCTTC. It translates to CASSIAQGRYNEQFF. Together with reference TRBV7-8 and TRBJ2-1, the CDR3 gives the full variable domain: GAGVSQSPRYKVAKRGQDVALRCDPISGHVSLFWYQQALGQGPEFLTYFQNEAQLDKSGLPSDRFFAERPEGSVSTLKIQRTQQEDSAVYLCASSIAQGRYNEQFFGPGTRLTVL.

The chain joins TRBV9 to TRBJ1-1; D gene unclear. The length of the CDR3 is 16 residues. V gave up 0 bases and J gave up 4 bases, with 16 bases separating them. Germline values: CDR1 SGDLS, CDR2 YYNGEE. Here the CDR3 DNA reads TGTGCCAGCAGCGTAGGTGAGGGAATAGTAGGCACTGAAGCTTTCTTT. Amino acids: CASSVGEGIVGTEAFF.

The rearrangement joins TRBV28 to TRBJ2-5; TRBD2 matches 7 bases. This CDR3 is 15 amino acids long. Per the germline V gene, CDR1 is MDHEN and CDR2 is SYDVKM. V shed 2 bases and J 0 bases; nucleotides not matched to a gene: 3. The CDR3 region is CASSLGREYQETQYF. The CDR3 nucleotides are TGTGCCAGCAGTTTAGGGAGGGAGTACCAAGAGACCCAGTACTTC.